A selection of T cell receptor beta chains follows, all from one sample in a study of blood T cell repertoires in COVID-19. Clones were read by immunoSEQ multiplex PCR, and TCRdb kept only the in-frame ones, dropping some. Of fewer than 60,000 clones listed, roughly 82% were seen once; the top ten hold around 24%. The source material was peripheral blood. These receptors were taken from an elderly woman with acute or convalescent COVID-19. The CDR3 runs from the conserved cysteine through the conserved F or W. Fields, in order: CDR3 protein, CDR3 DNA, clone size, J gene, D gene, V gene. A D gene is named only where the DNA matches it firmly. Rows may omit the clone size; those that give it use once, few, many or a size class.

CDR3aa: CASSRRTSGSYNEQFF
CDR3nt: TGTGCCAGCAGCCGCAGGACTAGCGGGAGTTACAATGAGCAGTTCTTC
abundance: NA
j_gene: TRBJ2-1
d_gene: TRBD2
v_gene: TRBV3-1/TRBV3-2

CDR3aa: CASSLGDSNYGYTF
CDR3nt: TGCGCCAGCAGCCTGGGGGACAGTAACTATGGCTACACCTTC
abundance: NA
j_gene: TRBJ1-2
d_gene: TRBD1
v_gene: TRBV5-1

CDR3aa: CASSPRTANTGELFF
CDR3nt: TGTGCCAGCAGCCCCCGGACAGCGAACACCGGGGAGCTGTTTTTT
abundance: NA
j_gene: TRBJ2-2
d_gene: NA
v_gene: TRBV5-6

CDR3aa: CASKSAGLRSETQYF
CDR3nt: TGTGCCAGTAAATCGGCAGGGCTCCGTTCGGAGACCCAGTACTTC
abundance: once
j_gene: TRBJ2-5
d_gene: NA
v_gene: TRBV19

CDR3aa: CASSPGTARYYEQYF
CDR3nt: TGTGCCAGCAGCCCCGGGACAGCAAGGTACTACGAGCAGTACTTC
abundance: few
j_gene: TRBJ2-7
d_gene: TRBD1
v_gene: TRBV6-4

CDR3aa: CASSLAGSLYAGNTGELFF
CDR3nt: TGTGCCAGCAGCTTGGCCGGCAGCCTCTACGCGGGGAACACCGGGGAGCTGTTTTTT
abundance: NA
j_gene: TRBJ2-2
d_gene: NA
v_gene: TRBV5-8

CDR3aa: CASSPANYEQYF
CDR3nt: TGTGCCAGCTCACCGGCCAACTACGAGCAGTACTTC
abundance: NA
j_gene: TRBJ2-7
d_gene: NA
v_gene: TRBV18

CDR3aa: CASREQTSAYNEQFF
CDR3nt: TGCGCCAGCAGGGAACAGACTAGCGCCTACAATGAGCAGTTCTTC
abundance: NA
j_gene: TRBJ2-1
d_gene: TRBD2
v_gene: TRBV5-1

CDR3aa: CASSLDVLSVGDYGYTF
CDR3nt: TGTGCCAGCAGCTTGGATGTCCTCTCGGTAGGGGACTATGGCTACACCTTC
abundance: NA
j_gene: TRBJ1-2
d_gene: NA
v_gene: TRBV5-5

CDR3aa: CASSPSGSGYTF
CDR3nt: TGTGCCAGCAGTCCTTCTGGCAGTGGCTACACCTTC
abundance: NA
j_gene: TRBJ1-2
d_gene: NA
v_gene: TRBV27

CDR3aa: CASSNRGQPQHF
CDR3nt: TGTGCCAGCAGTAATCGGGGTCAGCCCCAGCATTTT
abundance: once
j_gene: TRBJ1-5
d_gene: NA
v_gene: TRBV7-2

CDR3aa: CASRLQDGYGYTF
CDR3nt: TGCGCCAGCAGACTACAGGATGGGTATGGCTACACCTTC
abundance: NA
j_gene: TRBJ1-2
d_gene: NA
v_gene: TRBV5-1

CDR3aa: CASKPLWTSGEQYF
CDR3nt: TGTGCCAGCAAACCATTGTGGACTTCAGGCGAGCAGTACTTC
abundance: NA
j_gene: TRBJ2-7
d_gene: NA
v_gene: TRBV6-5

CDR3aa: CASSDRLTDTQYF
CDR3nt: TGCGCCAGCAGCGACAGACTCACAGATACGCAGTATTTT
abundance: NA
j_gene: TRBJ2-3
d_gene: NA
v_gene: TRBV5-1

CDR3aa: CASSPSRRSGGPNEQFF
CDR3nt: TGTGCCAGCTCACCCTCCCGTCGGAGCGGGGGGCCCAATGAGCAGTTCTTC
abundance: NA
j_gene: TRBJ2-1
d_gene: TRBD2
v_gene: TRBV18

CDR3aa: CASSPGGYNSPLHF
CDR3nt: TGTGCCAGCAGTCCCGGGGGGTATAATTCACCCCTCCACTTT
abundance: NA
j_gene: TRBJ1-6
d_gene: NA
v_gene: TRBV27

CDR3aa: CATRVYNEQFF
CDR3nt: TGTGCCACCCGGGTCTACAATGAGCAGTTCTTC
abundance: NA
j_gene: TRBJ2-1
d_gene: NA
v_gene: TRBV6-4

CDR3aa: CASSMSRTVDGYTF
CDR3nt: TGTGCCAGTAGTATGAGTAGGACAGTTGATGGCTACACCTTC
abundance: NA
j_gene: TRBJ1-2
d_gene: NA
v_gene: TRBV19

CDR3aa: CASSIAGSLGYTF
CDR3nt: TGTGCCAGTAGTATAGCGGGGTCTCTTGGCTACACCTTC
abundance: few
j_gene: TRBJ1-2
d_gene: NA
v_gene: TRBV19

CDR3aa: CATYDRNYGYTF
CDR3nt: TGTGCCACCTATGACAGAAACTATGGCTACACCTTC
abundance: NA
j_gene: TRBJ1-2
d_gene: NA
v_gene: TRBV12-3/TRBV12-4

CDR3aa: CASGSGLASNEQFF
CDR3nt: TGTGCTAGTGGTTCGGGACTAGCGTCCAATGAGCAGTTCTTC
abundance: NA
j_gene: TRBJ2-1
d_gene: TRBD2
v_gene: TRBV12-5

CDR3aa: CASSPTGTSEKLFF
CDR3nt: TGTGCCAGCAGTCCGACAGGGACAAGCGAAAAACTGTTTTTT
abundance: NA
j_gene: TRBJ1-4
d_gene: TRBD1
v_gene: TRBV6-5

CDR3aa: CASTHRQVQGYTF
CDR3nt: TGTGCCAGCACCCACAGACAGGTCCAGGGCTACACCTTC
abundance: NA
j_gene: TRBJ1-2
d_gene: NA
v_gene: TRBV2

CDR3aa: CASAAGPAADTQYF
CDR3nt: TGTGCCAGCGCGGCGGGGCCCGCCGCAGATACGCAGTATTTT
abundance: NA
j_gene: TRBJ2-3
d_gene: NA
v_gene: TRBV6-4

CDR3aa: CAITGQGAIRELFF
CDR3nt: TGTGCCATCACGGGACAGGGGGCTATCCGGGAGCTGTTTTTT
abundance: NA
j_gene: TRBJ2-2
d_gene: TRBD1
v_gene: TRBV6-6

CDR3aa: CASSTPGGYGYTF
CDR3nt: TGTGCCAGCAGTACCCCGGGGGGCTATGGCTACACCTTC
abundance: NA
j_gene: TRBJ1-2
d_gene: NA
v_gene: TRBV6-5